Detailed here is one TCR beta chain. The CDR3 length is 16 residues. The germline CDR1 and CDR2 sequences are MDHEN and SYDVKM. Trimming cost V 6 bases and J 13 bases; bases outside gene matches: 13. The data derive from a study of blood T cell repertoires in COVID-19. Study background: Both acute and convalescent COVID-19 samples were obtained from the United States, Italy and Spain. The cDNA or gDNA used as material had been derived from T cells, B-cell-depleted T cells, or PBMCs.

Sequenced by immunoSEQ multiplex PCR; TCRdb stores in-frame clones only, minus some. The profile shows 100,000 to 150,000 clones, around 80% of them singletons. Clinical histories supplied by participants themselves formed the basis of cohort assignment. The V call is TRBV28, the J call TRBJ1-6; TRBD1 aligns across 12 bases. This sequence was found in a man aged 40-55 years with acute COVID-19. The sample consisted of PBMCs or T cells enriched from blood (not recorded which). The CDR3 reads CASRILGTGGVGPLHF. CDR3 DNA sequence: TGTGCCAGCAGGATTTTGGGGACAGGGGGCGTAGGGCCCCTCCACTTT.